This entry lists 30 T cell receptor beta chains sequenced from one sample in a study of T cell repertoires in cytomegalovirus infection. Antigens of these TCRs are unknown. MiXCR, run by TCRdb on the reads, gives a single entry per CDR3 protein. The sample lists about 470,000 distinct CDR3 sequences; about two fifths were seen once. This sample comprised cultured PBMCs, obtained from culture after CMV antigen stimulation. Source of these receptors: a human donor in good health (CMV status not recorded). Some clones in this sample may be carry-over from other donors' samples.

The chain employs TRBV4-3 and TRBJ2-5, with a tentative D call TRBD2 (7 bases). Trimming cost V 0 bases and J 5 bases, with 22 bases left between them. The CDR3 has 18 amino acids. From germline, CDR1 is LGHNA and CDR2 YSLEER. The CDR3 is CASSQEGGGRELWETQYF. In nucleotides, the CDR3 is TGCGCCAGCAGCCAAGAAGGGGGAGGGAGGGAGCTCTGGGAGACCCAGTACTTC.

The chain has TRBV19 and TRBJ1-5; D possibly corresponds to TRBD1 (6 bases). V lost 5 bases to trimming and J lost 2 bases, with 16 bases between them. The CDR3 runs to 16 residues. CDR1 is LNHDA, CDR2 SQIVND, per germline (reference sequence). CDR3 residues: CASSDHRVLGNQPQHF. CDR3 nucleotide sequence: TGTGCCAGTAGTGACCACAGGGTACTCGGCAATCAGCCCCAGCATTTT.

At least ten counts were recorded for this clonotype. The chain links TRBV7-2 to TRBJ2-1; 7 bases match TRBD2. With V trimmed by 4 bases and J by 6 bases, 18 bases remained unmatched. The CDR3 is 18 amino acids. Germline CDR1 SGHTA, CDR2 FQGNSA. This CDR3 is CASSSSSGTPSGINEQFF. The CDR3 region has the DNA TGTGCCAGCAGCTCGTCTAGCGGAACGCCTTCAGGGATCAATGAGCAGTTCTTC.

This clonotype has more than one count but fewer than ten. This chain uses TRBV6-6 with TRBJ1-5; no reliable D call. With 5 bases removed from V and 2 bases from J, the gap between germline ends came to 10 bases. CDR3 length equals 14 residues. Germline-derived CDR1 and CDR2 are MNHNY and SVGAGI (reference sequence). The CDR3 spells CASSPTVGNQPQHF. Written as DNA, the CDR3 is TGTGCCAGCAGTCCCACAGTCGGCAATCAGCCCCAGCATTTT.

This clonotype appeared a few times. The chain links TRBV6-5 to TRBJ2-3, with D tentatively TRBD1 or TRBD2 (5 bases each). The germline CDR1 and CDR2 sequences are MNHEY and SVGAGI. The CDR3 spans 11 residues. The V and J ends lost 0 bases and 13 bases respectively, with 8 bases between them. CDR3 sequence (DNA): TGTGCCAGCAGTTACTCGGGGGACGAGTATTTT. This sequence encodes CASSYSGDEYF.

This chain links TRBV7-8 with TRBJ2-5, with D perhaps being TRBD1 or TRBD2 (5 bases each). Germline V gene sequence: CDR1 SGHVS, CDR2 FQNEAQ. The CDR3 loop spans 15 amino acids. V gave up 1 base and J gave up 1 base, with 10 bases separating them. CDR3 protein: CASSLVRGPQETQYF. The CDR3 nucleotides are TGTGCCAGCAGCTTAGTGAGGGGACCCCAAGAGACCCAGTACTTC.

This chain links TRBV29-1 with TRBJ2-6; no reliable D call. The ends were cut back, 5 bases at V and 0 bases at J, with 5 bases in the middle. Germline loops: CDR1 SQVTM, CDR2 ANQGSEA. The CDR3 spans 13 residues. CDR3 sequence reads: CSVPTSGANVLTF. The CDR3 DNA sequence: TGCAGCGTTCCTACCTCTGGGGCCAACGTCCTGACTTTC.

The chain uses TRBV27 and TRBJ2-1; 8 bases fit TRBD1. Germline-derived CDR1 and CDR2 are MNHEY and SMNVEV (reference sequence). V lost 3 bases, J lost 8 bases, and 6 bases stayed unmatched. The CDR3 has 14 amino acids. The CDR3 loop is CASSFGTGGYEQFF. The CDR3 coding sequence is TGTGCCAGCAGTTTCGGGACAGGAGGGTATGAGCAGTTCTTC.

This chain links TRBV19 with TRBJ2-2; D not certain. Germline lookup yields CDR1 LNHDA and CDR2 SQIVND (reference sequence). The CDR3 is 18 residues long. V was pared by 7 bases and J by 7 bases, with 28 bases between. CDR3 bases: TGTGCCAGTACCCACAACCGGTGCTTGCGTAATTTATGCGGGGAGCTGTTTTTT. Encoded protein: CASTHNRCLRNLCGELFF.

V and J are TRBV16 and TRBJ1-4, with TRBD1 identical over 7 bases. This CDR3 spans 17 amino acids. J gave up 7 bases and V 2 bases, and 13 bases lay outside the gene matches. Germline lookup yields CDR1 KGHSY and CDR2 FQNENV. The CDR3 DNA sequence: TGTGCCAGCAGCCAACGGGACAGCAGACGCCGGGGTGAAAAACTGTTTTTT. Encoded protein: CASSQRDSRRRGEKLFF.

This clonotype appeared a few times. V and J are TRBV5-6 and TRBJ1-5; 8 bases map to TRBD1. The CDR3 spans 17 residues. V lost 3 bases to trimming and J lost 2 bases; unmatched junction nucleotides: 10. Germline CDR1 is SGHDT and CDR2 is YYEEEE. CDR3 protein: CASSSLGGQGGNQPQHF. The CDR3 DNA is TGTGCCAGCAGCTCTCTGGGCGGACAGGGAGGCAATCAGCCCCAGCATTTT.

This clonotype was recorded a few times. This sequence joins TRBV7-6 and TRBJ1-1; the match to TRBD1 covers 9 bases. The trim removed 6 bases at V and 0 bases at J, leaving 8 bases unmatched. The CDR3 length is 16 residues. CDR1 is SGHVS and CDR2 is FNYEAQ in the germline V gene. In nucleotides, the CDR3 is TGTGCCAGCAGTTTTCCGGGACAGGGTTTGAACACTGAAGCTTTCTTT. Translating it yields CASSFPGQGLNTEAFF.

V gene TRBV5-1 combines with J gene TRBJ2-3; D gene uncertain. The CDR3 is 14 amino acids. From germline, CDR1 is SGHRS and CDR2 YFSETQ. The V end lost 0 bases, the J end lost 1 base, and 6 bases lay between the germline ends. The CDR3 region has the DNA TGCGCCAGCAGCTTGGATACAGGCACAGATACGCAGTATTTT. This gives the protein CASSLDTGTDTQYF.

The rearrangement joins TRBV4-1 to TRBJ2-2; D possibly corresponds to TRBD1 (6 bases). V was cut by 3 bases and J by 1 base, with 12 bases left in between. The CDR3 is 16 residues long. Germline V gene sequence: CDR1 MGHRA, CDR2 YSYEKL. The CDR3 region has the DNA TGCGCCAGCAGCCATCAGGGGCACAGGAACACCGGGGAGCTGTTTTTT. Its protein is CASSHQGHRNTGELFF.

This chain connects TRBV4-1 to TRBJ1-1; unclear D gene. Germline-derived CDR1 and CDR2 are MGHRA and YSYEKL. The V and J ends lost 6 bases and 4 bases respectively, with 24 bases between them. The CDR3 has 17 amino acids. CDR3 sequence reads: CASRQLPPQKEVTEAFF. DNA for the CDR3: TGCGCCAGCAGACAACTCCCCCCACAGAAGGAGGTCACTGAAGCTTTCTTT.

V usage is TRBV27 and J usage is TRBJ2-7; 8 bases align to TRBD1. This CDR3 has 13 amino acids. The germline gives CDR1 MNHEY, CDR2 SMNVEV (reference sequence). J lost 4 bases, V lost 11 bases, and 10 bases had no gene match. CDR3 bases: TGTGCCGTGGGCCCAGGGACAGGTTACGAGCAGTACTTC. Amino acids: CAVGPGTGYEQYF.

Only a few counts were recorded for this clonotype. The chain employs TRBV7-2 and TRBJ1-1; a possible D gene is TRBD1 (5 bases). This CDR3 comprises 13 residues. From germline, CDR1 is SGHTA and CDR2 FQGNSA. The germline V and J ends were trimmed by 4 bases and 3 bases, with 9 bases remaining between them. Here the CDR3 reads CASSWQGYTEAFF. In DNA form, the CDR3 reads TGTGCCAGCAGCTGGCAGGGATACACTGAAGCTTTCTTT.

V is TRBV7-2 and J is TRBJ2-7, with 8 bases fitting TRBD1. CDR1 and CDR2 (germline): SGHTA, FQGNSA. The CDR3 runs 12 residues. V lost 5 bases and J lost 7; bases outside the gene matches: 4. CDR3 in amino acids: CASSHRDREQYF. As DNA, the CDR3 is TGTGCCAGCAGCCACCGGGACAGGGAGCAGTACTTC.

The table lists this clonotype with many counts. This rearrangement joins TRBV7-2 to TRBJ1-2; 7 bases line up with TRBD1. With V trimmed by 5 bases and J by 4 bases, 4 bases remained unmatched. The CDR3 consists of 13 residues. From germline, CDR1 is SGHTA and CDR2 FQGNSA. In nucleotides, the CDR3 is TGTGCCAGCAGCCCCGACAGGGCCTATGGCTACACCTTC. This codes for CASSPDRAYGYTF.

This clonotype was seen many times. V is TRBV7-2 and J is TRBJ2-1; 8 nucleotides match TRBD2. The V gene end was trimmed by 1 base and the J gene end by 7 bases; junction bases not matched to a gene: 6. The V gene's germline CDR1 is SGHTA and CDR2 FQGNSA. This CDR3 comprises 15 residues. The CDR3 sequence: CASSLVGLALNEQFF. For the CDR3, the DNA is TGTGCCAGCAGCTTAGTCGGACTAGCCTTGAATGAGCAGTTCTTC.

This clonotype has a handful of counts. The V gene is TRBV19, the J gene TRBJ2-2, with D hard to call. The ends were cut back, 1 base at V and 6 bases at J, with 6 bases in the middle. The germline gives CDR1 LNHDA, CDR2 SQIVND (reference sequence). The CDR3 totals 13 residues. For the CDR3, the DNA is TGTGCCAGTAGTATAGTCGGGTCCGGGGAGCTGTTTTTT. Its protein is CASSIVGSGELFF.

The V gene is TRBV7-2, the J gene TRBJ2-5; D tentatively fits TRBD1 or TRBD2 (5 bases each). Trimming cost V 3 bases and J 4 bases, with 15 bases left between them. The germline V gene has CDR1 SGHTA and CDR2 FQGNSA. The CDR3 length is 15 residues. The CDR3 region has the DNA TGTGCCAGCAGCTTTCTGCTAGAGGGGCCAGAGACCCAGTACTTC. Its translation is CASSFLLEGPETQYF. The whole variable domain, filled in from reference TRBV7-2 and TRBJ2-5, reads GAGVSQSPSNKVTEKGKDVELRCDPISGHTALYWYRQSLGQGLEFLIYFQGNSAPDKSGLPSDRFSAERTGGSVSTLTIQRTQQEDSAVYLCASSFLLEGPETQYFGPGTRLLVL.

The CDR3 spells CASALGTGGREQYF. CDR3 nucleotide sequence: TGTGCCAGCGCCCTCGGGACAGGGGGCAGGGAGCAGTACTTC. This chain uses TRBV7-2 with TRBJ2-7; 12 nucleotides align to TRBD1. The V gene's germline CDR1 is SGHTA and CDR2 FQGNSA. The CDR3 consists of 14 residues. The trim removed 8 bases at V and 7 bases at J, leaving 9 bases unmatched.

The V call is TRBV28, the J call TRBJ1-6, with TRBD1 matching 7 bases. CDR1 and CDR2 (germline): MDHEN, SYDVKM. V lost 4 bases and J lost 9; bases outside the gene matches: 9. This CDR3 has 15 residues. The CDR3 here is CASSWEQGGSSPLHF. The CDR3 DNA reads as TGTGCCAGCAGTTGGGAGCAGGGGGGGAGTTCACCCCTCCACTTT.

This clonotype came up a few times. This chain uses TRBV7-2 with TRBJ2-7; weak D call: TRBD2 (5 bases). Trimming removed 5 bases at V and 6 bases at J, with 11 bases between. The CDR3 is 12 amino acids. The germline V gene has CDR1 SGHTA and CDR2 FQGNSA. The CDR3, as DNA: TGTGCCAGCAGCCGCCCGGGGAGCGAGCAGTACTTC. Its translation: CASSRPGSEQYF.

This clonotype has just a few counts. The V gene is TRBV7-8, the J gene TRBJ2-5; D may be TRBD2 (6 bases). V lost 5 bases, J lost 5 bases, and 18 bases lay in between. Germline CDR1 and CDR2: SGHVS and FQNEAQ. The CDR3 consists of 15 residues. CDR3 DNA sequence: TGTGCCAGCAGCGCCGCGGGGCCATCAATGGAGACCCAGTACTTC. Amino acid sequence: CASSAAGPSMETQYF.

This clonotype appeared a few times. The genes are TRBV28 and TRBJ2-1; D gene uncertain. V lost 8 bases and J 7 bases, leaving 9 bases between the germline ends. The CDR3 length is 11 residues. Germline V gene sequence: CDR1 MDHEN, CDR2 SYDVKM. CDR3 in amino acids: CASSRFNEQFF. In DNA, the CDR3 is TGTGCCAGCTCTAGGTTTAATGAGCAGTTCTTC.

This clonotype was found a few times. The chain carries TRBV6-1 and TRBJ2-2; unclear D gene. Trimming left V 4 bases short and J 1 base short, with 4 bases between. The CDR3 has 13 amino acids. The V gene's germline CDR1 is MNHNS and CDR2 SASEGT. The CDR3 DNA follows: TGTGCCAGCAGTGTACAGAACACCGGGGAGCTGTTTTTT. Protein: CASSVQNTGELFF.

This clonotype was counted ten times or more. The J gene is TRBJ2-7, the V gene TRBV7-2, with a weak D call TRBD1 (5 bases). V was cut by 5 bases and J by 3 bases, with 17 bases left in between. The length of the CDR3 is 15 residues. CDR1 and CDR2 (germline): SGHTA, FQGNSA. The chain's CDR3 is CASSQKPQVNYEQYF. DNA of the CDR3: TGTGCCAGCAGCCAAAAACCACAGGTGAACTACGAGCAGTACTTC.

CDR3 protein: CASSFREGPNTQYF. CDR3 nucleotide sequence: TGTGCCAGCAGTTTCAGGGAAGGCCCGAATACGCAGTATTTT. The chain links TRBV12-3 or TRBV12-4 to TRBJ2-3, with D possibly TRBD1 on 5 matching bases. Trimming cost V 3 bases and J 7 bases, with 14 bases left between them. The length of the CDR3 is 14 residues.